Sequencing of this T cell receptor (beta chain) was carried out in a study of T cell responses to AZD1222 COVID-19 vaccine. About this clone itself: The antigen is not known.

Sequencing used immunoSEQ multiplex PCR; TCRdb keeps in-frame clones, though not all of them. Of 150,000 or so clones detected, approximately 86% appear once; the ten largest clones hold approximately 6.6%. Study-wide findings and caveats: A mostly white British donor set with more females was recruited, and clonal diversity was possibly underestimated. Regions 160-218 and 743-854 dominated among vaccine-associated CD4 TCRs spanning spike. Two AZD1222 doses significantly raised spike-specific TCR breadth and depth over controls. Targeting of unmutated variant regions was reportedly seen in nearly half of spike-specific TCRs.

The CDR3 has 16 amino acids. V lost 0 bases and J lost 8, with 16 bases in between. Germline V gives CDR1 LGHNA, CDR2 YNFKEQ. The V and J genes are TRBV4-2 and TRBJ1-4; no definite D call. The receptor was derived from an adult who had recovered from COVID-19. Sequenced material: peripheral blood, taken after recovery from COVID-19. This CDR3 reads CASSQEGTRPWEKLFF. The CDR3 nucleotides read TGTGCCAGCAGCCAAGAGGGTACCAGGCCCTGGGAAAAACTGTTTTTT.